This T cell receptor beta chain originates from a study of neoadjuvant anti-PD-1 for oral cavity cancer. About the study: Most patients had three to four biweekly doses of 3 mg/kg nivolumab before resection.

Time point: after neoadjuvant nivolumab, at surgical resection. Patients had HPV-negative, locally advanced oral cavity squamous cell carcinoma. The repertoire was sequenced with immunoSEQ multiplex PCR; TCRdb's copy has only in-frame clones and lacks some. The data show roughly 15,000 clones, 35% to 40% seen once. Germline-derived CDR1 and CDR2 are SGHRS and YFSETQ. With V trimmed by 0 bases and J by 4 bases, 2 bases remained unmatched. CDR3 length: 14 residues. The source was tumor tissue, collected after nivolumab (anti-PD-1) treatment. This chain uses TRBV5-1 with TRBJ1-2, with 8 bases that match TRBD1. The sequence derives from a person aged 40 to 85 with oral cavity squamous cell carcinoma. CDR3: CASSLGQGAYGYTF. CDR3 coding DNA: TGCGCCAGCAGCTTGGGTCAGGGGGCCTATGGCTACACCTTC.